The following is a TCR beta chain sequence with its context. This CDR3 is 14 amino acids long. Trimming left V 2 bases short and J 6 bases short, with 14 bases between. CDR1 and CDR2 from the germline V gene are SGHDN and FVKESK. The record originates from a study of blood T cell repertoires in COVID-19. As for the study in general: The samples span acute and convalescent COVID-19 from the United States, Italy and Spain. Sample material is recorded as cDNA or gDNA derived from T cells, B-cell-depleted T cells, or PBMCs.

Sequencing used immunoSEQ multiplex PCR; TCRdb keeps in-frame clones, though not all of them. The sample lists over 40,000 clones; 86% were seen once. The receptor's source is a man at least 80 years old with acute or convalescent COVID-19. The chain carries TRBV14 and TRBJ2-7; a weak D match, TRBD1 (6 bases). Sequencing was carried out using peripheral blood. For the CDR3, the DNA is TGTGCCAGCAGCCAATATAGGGGGTCTGGCGAGCAGTACTTC. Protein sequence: CASSQYRGSGEQYF.